The clone carrying this TCR beta chain was detected only once. Its matching antigen is unknown. Sequenced by immunoSEQ multiplex PCR; TCRdb stores in-frame clones only, minus some. The data show 120,000 or so clones, about 90% seen once. This entry comes from a study of T cell responses to AZD1222 COVID-19 vaccine. Whole-study findings and limits: Across the whole spike, CD4 TCRs peaked at regions 160-218 and 743-854. Donors were chiefly white British, with a greater number of females, and clonal diversity was perhaps underestimated. Repertoires were obtained only post-peak T cell response.

Germline V lookup: CDR1 LNHNV, CDR2 YYDKDF (reference sequence). V shed 5 bases and J shed 0 bases, with 2 bases lying between them. This CDR3 spans 12 amino acids. The chain carries TRBV15 and TRBJ1-3; no definite D call. The clonotype originates from an adult in good health. The sequencing here drew on peripheral blood, taken on day 0 of AZD1222 vaccination. The DNA of the CDR3 is TGTGCCACCAGCCGCTCTGGAAACACCATATATTTT. Amino acids: CATSRSGNTIYF.